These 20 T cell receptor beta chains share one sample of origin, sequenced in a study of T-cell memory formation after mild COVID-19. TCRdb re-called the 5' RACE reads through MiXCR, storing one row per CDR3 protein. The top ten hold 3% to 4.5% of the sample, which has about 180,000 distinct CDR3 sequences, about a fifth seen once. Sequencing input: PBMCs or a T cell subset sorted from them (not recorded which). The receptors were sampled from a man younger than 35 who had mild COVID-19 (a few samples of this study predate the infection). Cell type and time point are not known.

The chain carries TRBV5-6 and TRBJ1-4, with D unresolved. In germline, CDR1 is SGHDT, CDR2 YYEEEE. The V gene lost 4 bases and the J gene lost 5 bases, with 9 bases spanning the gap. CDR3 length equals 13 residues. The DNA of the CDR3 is TGTGCCAGCAGCCAGCCGCCCAATGAAAAACTGTTTTTT. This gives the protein CASSQPPNEKLFF.

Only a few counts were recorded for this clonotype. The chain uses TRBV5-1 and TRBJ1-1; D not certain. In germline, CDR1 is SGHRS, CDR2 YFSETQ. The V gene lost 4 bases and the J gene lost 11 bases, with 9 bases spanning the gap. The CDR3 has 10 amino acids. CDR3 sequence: CASSHRPAFF. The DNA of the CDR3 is TGCGCCAGCAGCCACCGCCCGGCTTTCTTT.

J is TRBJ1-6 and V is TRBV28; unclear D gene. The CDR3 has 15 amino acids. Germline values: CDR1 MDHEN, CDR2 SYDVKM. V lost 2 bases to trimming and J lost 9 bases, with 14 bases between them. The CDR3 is CASSLQAGKSSPLHF. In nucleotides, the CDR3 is TGTGCCAGCAGTTTACAGGCAGGAAAGAGTTCACCCCTCCACTTT.

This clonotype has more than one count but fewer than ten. DNA for the CDR3: TGTGCCAGCAGCTTAAACCCCAAGACAGATACGCAGTATTTT. It is translated as CASSLNPKTDTQYF. J is TRBJ2-3 and V is TRBV7-3; no firm D call. Trimming shortened V by 1 base and J by 3 bases, and 8 bases separated the two germline ends. The germline V gene has CDR1 SGHTA and CDR2 FQGTGA. The CDR3 contains 14 residues. Based on the CDR3 plus reference TRBV7-3 and TRBJ2-3, the full variable domain is GAGVSQTPSNKVTEKGKYVELRCDPISGHTALYWYRQSLGQGPEFLIYFQGTGAADDSGLPNDRFFAVRPEGSVSTLKIQRTERGDSAVYLCASSLNPKTDTQYFGPGTRLTVL.

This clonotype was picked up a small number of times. The DNA of the CDR3 is TGTGCCAGCAGCCCTCGATTGAGGCAGTTCTTC. It is translated as CASSPRLRQFF. This chain joins TRBV7-2 and TRBJ2-1; no definite D call. From germline, CDR1 is SGHTA and CDR2 FQGNSA. This CDR3 region has 11 residues. V lost 5 bases to trimming and J lost 12 bases, with 11 bases between them.

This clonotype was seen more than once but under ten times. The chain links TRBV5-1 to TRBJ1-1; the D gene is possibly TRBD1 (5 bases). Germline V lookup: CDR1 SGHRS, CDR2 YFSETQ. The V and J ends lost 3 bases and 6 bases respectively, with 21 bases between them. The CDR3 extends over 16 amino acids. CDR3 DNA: TGCGCCAGCAGCTCCCGACAGAATGGTCCTTATTCTGAAGCTTTCTTT. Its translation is CASSSRQNGPYSEAFF.

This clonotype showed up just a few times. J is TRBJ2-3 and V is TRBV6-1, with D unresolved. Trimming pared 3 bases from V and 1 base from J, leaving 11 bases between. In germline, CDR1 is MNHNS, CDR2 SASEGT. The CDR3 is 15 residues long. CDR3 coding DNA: TGTGCCAGCAGTGAGGAGAGCGCCCGCACAGATACGCAGTATTTT. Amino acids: CASSEESARTDTQYF.

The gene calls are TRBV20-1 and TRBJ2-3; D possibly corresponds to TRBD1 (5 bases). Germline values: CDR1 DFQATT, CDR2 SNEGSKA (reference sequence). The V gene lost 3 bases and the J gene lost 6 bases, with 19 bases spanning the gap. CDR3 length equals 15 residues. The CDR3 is CSASRADNPHDTQYF. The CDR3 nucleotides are TGCAGTGCTAGTCGGGCGGACAACCCTCATGATACGCAGTATTTT.

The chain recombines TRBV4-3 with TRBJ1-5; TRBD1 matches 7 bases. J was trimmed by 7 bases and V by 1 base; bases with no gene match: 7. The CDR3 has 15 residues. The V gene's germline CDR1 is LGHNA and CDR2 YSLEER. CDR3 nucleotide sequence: TGCGCCAGCAGCCAAGCTATGACAGGGAACCAGCCCCAGCATTTT. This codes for CASSQAMTGNQPQHF.

The CDR3 DNA is TGTGCCAGCAGCGGGACAGGGCGAGAGACCCAGTACTTC. This codes for CASSGTGRETQYF. V gene TRBV9 combines with J gene TRBJ2-5; TRBD1 agrees at 8 bases. Germline CDR1 reads SGDLS; CDR2 reads YYNGEE. CDR3 size: 13 residues. V shed 3 bases and J 4 bases; nucleotides not matched to a gene: 2.

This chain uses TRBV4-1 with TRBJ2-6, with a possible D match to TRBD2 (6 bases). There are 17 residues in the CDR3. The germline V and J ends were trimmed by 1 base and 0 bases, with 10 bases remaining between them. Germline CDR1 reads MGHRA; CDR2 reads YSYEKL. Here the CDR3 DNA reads TGCGCCAGCAGCCAAGGGGGGACTCTCTCTGGGGCCAACGTCCTGACTTTC. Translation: CASSQGGTLSGANVLTF.

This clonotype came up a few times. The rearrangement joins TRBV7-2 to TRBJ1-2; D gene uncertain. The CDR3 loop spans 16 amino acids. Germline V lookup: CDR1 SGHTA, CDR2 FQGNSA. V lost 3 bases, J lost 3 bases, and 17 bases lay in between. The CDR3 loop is CASSLSQTPRYYGYTF. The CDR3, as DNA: TGTGCCAGCAGCTTGTCCCAGACCCCCAGATACTATGGCTACACCTTC.

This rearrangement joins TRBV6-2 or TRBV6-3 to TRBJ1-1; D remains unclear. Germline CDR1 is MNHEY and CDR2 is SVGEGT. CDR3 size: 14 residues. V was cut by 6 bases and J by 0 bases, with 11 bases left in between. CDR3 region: CASSPHQMNTEAFF. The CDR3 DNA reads TGTGCCAGCAGCCCACACCAGATGAACACTGAAGCTTTCTTT.

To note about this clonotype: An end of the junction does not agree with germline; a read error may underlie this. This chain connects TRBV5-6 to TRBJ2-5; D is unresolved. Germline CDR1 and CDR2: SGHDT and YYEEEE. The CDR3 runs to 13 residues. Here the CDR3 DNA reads TGTGCCAGCAGCTTGCGGTCTGAAGAGACACAGTACTTC. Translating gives CASSLRSEETQYF.

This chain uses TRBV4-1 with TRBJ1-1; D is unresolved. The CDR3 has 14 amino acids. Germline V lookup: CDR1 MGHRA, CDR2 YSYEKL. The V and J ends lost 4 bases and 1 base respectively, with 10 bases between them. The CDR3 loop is CASSPYQRNTEAFF. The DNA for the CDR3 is TGCGCCAGCAGCCCGTACCAGCGGAACACTGAAGCTTTCTTT.

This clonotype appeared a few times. The CDR3 loop reads CSAPPQGGMNTEAFF. The CDR3 coding sequence is TGCAGTGCCCCACCCCAGGGGGGGATGAACACTGAAGCTTTCTTT. The chain joins TRBV20-1 to TRBJ1-1; 7 positions match TRBD1. The V segment lost 6 bases and the J segment 0 bases; nucleotides outside the gene matches: 10. In germline, CDR1 is DFQATT, CDR2 SNEGSKA (reference sequence). The CDR3 runs 15 residues.

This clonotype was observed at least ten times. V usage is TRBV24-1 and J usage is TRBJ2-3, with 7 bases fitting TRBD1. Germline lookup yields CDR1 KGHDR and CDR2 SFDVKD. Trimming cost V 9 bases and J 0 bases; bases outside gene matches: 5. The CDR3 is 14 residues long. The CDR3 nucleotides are TGTGCCACCGGGACAGAGCATAGCACAGATACGCAGTATTTT. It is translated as CATGTEHSTDTQYF.

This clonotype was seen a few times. The CDR3 here is CAVSGQGSPFYGYTF. CDR3 DNA sequence: TGTGCCGTCTCGGGACAGGGGTCTCCCTTTTATGGCTACACCTTC. This chain joins TRBV10-3 and TRBJ1-2; 10 nucleotides agree with TRBD1. J was trimmed by 5 bases and V by 11 bases; bases with no gene match: 14. CDR3 length: 15 amino acids. Looked up from germline, CDR1 is ENHRY and CDR2 is SYGVKD.

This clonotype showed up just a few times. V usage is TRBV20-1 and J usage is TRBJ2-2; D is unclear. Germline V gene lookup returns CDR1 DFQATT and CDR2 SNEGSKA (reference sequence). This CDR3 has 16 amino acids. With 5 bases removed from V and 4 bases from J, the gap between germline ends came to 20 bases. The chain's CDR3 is CSAAVSPPKPTGELFF. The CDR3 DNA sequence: TGCAGTGCTGCCGTTAGTCCGCCAAAGCCCACCGGGGAGCTGTTTTTT.

The CDR3 sequence is CASSWGTNQETQYF. The CDR3 region has the DNA TGTGCCAGCAGCTGGGGGACTAACCAAGAGACCCAGTACTTC. V is TRBV7-8 and J is TRBJ2-5, with 7 bases fitting TRBD2. Germline CDR1 reads SGHVS; CDR2 reads FQNEAQ. The CDR3 loop spans 14 amino acids. Trimming cost V 4 bases and J 0 bases; bases outside gene matches: 2.